Presented here are 14 T cell receptor beta chains from one specimen sequenced in a study of response to subunit inactivated influenza vaccine. TCRdb analysed the RT-PCR reads with MiXCR anew, one entry per CDR3 protein. The table lists fewer than 700,000 distinct CDR3 sequences, approximately 13% of them singletons. The sample was PBMCs from blood, taken more than 35 days after vaccination. Receptors were obtained from a man aged 50 to 60 who received an inactivated influenza vaccine.

The rearrangement links TRBV20-1 to TRBJ2-1; the D gene is possibly TRBD2 (6 bases). Trimming pared 0 bases from V and 6 bases from J, leaving 12 bases between. The CDR3 is 14 amino acids. CDR1 and CDR2 (germline): DFQATT, SNEGSKA (reference sequence). CDR3 amino acids: CSARDSEGRNEQFF. The CDR3 nucleotides read TGCAGTGCTAGAGATTCGGAGGGCCGCAATGAGCAGTTCTTC.

The gene calls are TRBV4-3 and TRBJ2-2; D may be TRBD1 (6 bases). The ends were cut back, 0 bases at V and 6 bases at J, with 14 bases in the middle. Germline V lookup: CDR1 LGHNA, CDR2 YSLEER. The CDR3 consists of 16 residues. CDR3 DNA sequence: TGCGCCAGCAGCCAAGATAGGGGGACGATGGCCGGGGAGCTGTTTTTT. Translation gives CASSQDRGTMAGELFF.

The J gene is TRBJ2-5, the V gene TRBV2; no definite D call. The germline V gene encodes CDR1 SNHLY and CDR2 FYNNEI. The CDR3 has 15 amino acids. V lost 3 bases to trimming and J lost 0 bases, with 11 bases between them. The CDR3 DNA follows: TGTGCCAGCAGTGATATTTGGGGTTACCAAGAGACCCAGTACTTC. It codes for CASSDIWGYQETQYF.

This clonotype appeared many times. The chain recombines TRBV4-3 with TRBJ1-4; D is possibly TRBD1 (6 bases). This CDR3 has 15 amino acids. CDR1 LGHNA and CDR2 YSLEER come from the germline V gene. V lost 2 bases to trimming and J lost 7 bases, with 14 bases between them. Here the CDR3 DNA reads TGCGCCAGCAGCCAATACAGGGTTGGGAGTGAAAAACTGTTTTTT. Translation: CASSQYRVGSEKLFF.

A few counts support this clonotype. The chain couples TRBV3-1 to TRBJ2-7; TRBD2 matches 7 bases. Germline CDR1 reads LGHDT; CDR2 reads YNNKEL (reference sequence). The CDR3 loop spans 13 amino acids. J was trimmed by 7 bases and V by 5 bases; bases with no gene match: 8. The CDR3 region has the DNA TGTGCCAGCAGCGACCTGGGAGGGCGTGAGCAGTACTTC. Translated: CASSDLGGREQYF.

This clonotype appeared a few times. The chain employs TRBV28 and TRBJ2-2; the D gene is possibly TRBD2 (6 bases). Germline assignment: CDR1 MDHEN and CDR2 SYDVKM. CDR3 length: 16 amino acids. V shed 3 bases and J shed 0 bases, with 11 bases lying between them. In nucleotides, the CDR3 is TGTGCCAGCAGTTTCGGCGGGGAAGCGAACACCGGGGAGCTGTTTTTT. As protein: CASSFGGEANTGELFF. Filled out from reference TRBV28 and TRBJ2-2, the complete variable domain reads DVKVTQSSRYLVKRTGEKVFLECVQDMDHENMFWYRQDPGLGLRLIYFSYDVKMKEKGDIPEGYSVSREKKERFSLILESASTNQTSMYLCASSFGGEANTGELFFGEGSRLTVL.

This clonotype was observed a handful of times. The V gene is TRBV20-1, the J gene TRBJ2-7, with 8 bases matching TRBD1. Germline lookup yields CDR1 DFQATT and CDR2 SNEGSKA (reference sequence). This CDR3 is 12 amino acids long. The junction had 4 bases not matched to a gene; V was cut back by 6 bases and J by 3 bases. CDR3 protein: CSAHGQGYEQYF. For the CDR3, the DNA is TGCAGTGCCCACGGACAGGGCTACGAGCAGTACTTC.

V usage is TRBV7-9 and J usage is TRBJ2-5; no reliable D call. V was pared by 1 base and J by 1 base, with 7 bases between. The CDR3 covers 14 residues. Germline-derived CDR1 and CDR2 are SEHNR and FQNEAQ (reference sequence). This CDR3 reads CASSLGSAQETQYF. The CDR3 bases are TGTGCCAGCAGCTTAGGGTCGGCCCAAGAGACCCAGTACTTC. The full variable domain, rest sourced from reference TRBV7-9 and TRBJ2-5, is DTGVSQNPRHKITKRGQNVTFRCDPISEHNRLYWYRQTLGQGPEFLTYFQNEAQLEKSRLLSDRFSAERPKGSFSTLEIQRTEQGDSAMYLCASSLGSAQETQYFGPGTRLLVL.

In this sample, this clonotype turned up a few times. V is TRBV24-1 and J is TRBJ2-1; TRBD1 aligns across 8 bases. This CDR3 is 15 amino acids long. The V gene end was trimmed by 4 bases and the J gene end by 9 bases; junction bases not matched to a gene: 10. Germline values: CDR1 KGHDR, CDR2 SFDVKD. The chain's CDR3 is CATSERDRLVSEQFF. CDR3 in DNA: TGTGCCACCAGTGAGCGGGACAGGTTAGTTAGTGAGCAGTTCTTC.

Many counts were recorded for this clonotype. The genes are TRBV29-1 and TRBJ2-1, with a tentative D call TRBD1 (5 bases). CDR1 is SQVTM, CDR2 ANQGSEA, per germline. The CDR3 loop spans 14 amino acids. V was shortened by 3 bases and J by 8 bases, with 17 bases between the two germline ends. The CDR3 here is CSVDLGGAMDEQFF. The CDR3 region has the DNA TGCAGCGTTGATCTGGGTGGGGCGATGGATGAGCAGTTCTTC.

The chain has TRBV12-3 or TRBV12-4 and TRBJ2-3, with 11 bases fitting TRBD1. The V gene end was trimmed by 6 bases and the J gene end by 3 bases; junction bases not matched to a gene: 11. The CDR3 runs 17 residues. As DNA, the CDR3 is TGTGCCAGCAGCCCAAGCCGGGGACAGGGGGGAACAGATACGCAGTATTTT. Amino acid sequence: CASSPSRGQGGTDTQYF.

The CDR3 region has the DNA TGCAGTGCACACACGCCCGGGACGGGGAGGGTAGGGCAGTACTTC. This gives the protein CSAHTPGTGRVGQYF. The chain employs TRBV20-1 and TRBJ2-7; 7 bases agree with TRBD2. The trim removed 6 bases at V and 9 bases at J, leaving 20 bases unmatched. This CDR3 comprises 15 residues. Germline V CDR1 and CDR2: DFQATT, SNEGSKA (reference sequence).

This rearrangement joins TRBV6-5 to TRBJ1-6; 7 nucleotides match TRBD1. Germline V gene data show CDR1 as MNHEY and CDR2 as SVGAGI. J gave up 8 bases and V 0 bases, and 4 bases lay outside the gene matches. The CDR3 consists of 15 residues. The CDR3 sequence is CASSYSGTADSPLHF. Here the CDR3 DNA reads TGTGCCAGCAGTTACTCGGGGACAGCGGATTCACCCCTCCACTTT.

In its sample, this clonotype was seen many times. One end of the junction fails to match germline, which may point to a read error. V usage is TRBV4-2 and J usage is TRBJ2-2; D uncertain. This CDR3 is 15 amino acids long. The V gene's germline CDR1 is LGHNA and CDR2 YNFKEQ. The CDR3 here is CASSQVKGVTGELFF. As DNA, the CDR3 is TGTGCCAGCAGTCAAGTTAAGGGTGTCACCGGGGAGCTGTTTTTT.